This T cell receptor (beta chain) was sequenced in a study of patients and donors after allogeneic stem cell transplantation. TCRdb re-derived calls from the RT-PCR reads in MiXCR, one entry per CDR3 protein. The table lists about 110,000 distinct CDR3 sequences, around 33% of them singletons. CDR3 size: 16 residues. With 5 bases clipped from V and 6 bases from J, the junction kept 12 bases outside the gene matches. The J gene is TRBJ2-1, the V gene TRBV12-3 or TRBV12-4; 8 bases fit TRBD1. The sample comprised blood, either unsorted or a sorted T cell fraction (not recorded which). The source of this sequence is a human donor who was either an allogeneic HSCT recipient or a stem cell or donor lymphocyte infusion donor (not recorded which). It is not recorded whose cells these are; they may come from a transplant donor. CDR3 nucleotides: TGTGCCAGCAGTACTACCGGGACAGGCTATCCCAATGAGCAGTTCTTC. It encodes CASSTTGTGYPNEQFF.